This T cell receptor (beta chain) was documented in a study of Ad26.COV2.S vaccination and SARS-CoV-2 variants. Study-level information: COV1001, an Ad26.COV2.S trial, supplied this vaccine-arm donor.

Treatment reported: approximately 18 received Ad26.COV2.S at low or high dose, single or two shots; roughly five received placebo; per-sample allocation not given. Day 63 after the first injection of vaccine or placebo was the sampling time. Built on an Ad26 vector, the vaccine expressed Wuhan-strain SARS-CoV-2 spike. Sequencing was performed with immunoSEQ multiplex PCR; in TCRdb, only in-frame clones are kept and a portion is missing. Of about 680,000 clones listed, approximately 88% are singletons. General observations from the study: Comparability of non-spike TCR breadth was observed across vaccine and placebo recipients.

Comments on this clone: What it binds is not known.

This receptor was taken from a person aged 18-60 years who received the Ad26.COV2.S COVID-19 vaccine or a placebo. The input for sequencing was peripheral blood, taken in a trial of Ad26.COV2.S vaccine versus placebo.

The CDR3 region is CASSLRGVIVRIQETQYF. In DNA form, the CDR3 reads TGTGCCAGCAGTTTACGGGGGGTAATCGTCAGAATACAAGAGACCCAGTACTTC. The chain joins TRBV27 to TRBJ2-5, with 7 bases that match TRBD2. Trimming at V came to 2 bases and at J to 2 bases, leaving 14 bases not matched to a gene. This CDR3 is 18 amino acids long. CDR1 is MNHEY, CDR2 SMNVEV, per germline (reference sequence).